The TCR beta chain under discussion was sequenced for a study of OX40 agonist ivuxolimab in advanced cancers. Turning to the study itself: Every 2 weeks, patients got intravenous ivuxolimab at one of six dose levels (0.01-10 mg/kg). The dose-escalation cohort had hepatocellular carcinoma, melanoma, renal cell or head and neck cancer.

Germline CDR1 SGHAT, CDR2 FQNNGV. The CDR3 is 15 amino acids. Trimming pared 5 bases from V and 9 bases from J, leaving 19 bases between. Measured with immunoSEQ multiplex PCR; TCRdb has only the in-frame clones, and not every one. The table lists about 36,000 clones, less than 85% of them singletons. Study-level points and caveats: With doses of 0.1 to 3.0 mg/kg, CD4+ and CD8+ blood T cells had undergone clonal expansion by week 6. Averaged across samples, CD8+ T cells carried more expanded clones than CD4+ did.

Note on this clone: What it binds is not known.

The sequencing here drew on CD4+ or CD8+ T cells sorted from blood, taken in a trial of the OX40 agonist ivuxolimab. The receptor was derived from an adult with an advanced solid tumor such as melanoma, head and neck, liver or kidney cancer. The chain uses TRBV11-2 and TRBJ2-2, with D possibly TRBD2 on 5 matching bases. The CDR3 is CASSDRASRGRELFF. The CDR3 DNA reads TGTGCCAGCAGCGACCGGGCCAGCCGCGGGCGGGAGCTGTTTTTT. Using reference TRBV11-2 and TRBJ2-2 for the parts outside the CDR3, the full variable domain is EAGVAQSPRYKIIEKRQSVAFWCNPISGHATLYWYQQILGQGPKLLIQFQNNGVVDDSQLPKDRFSAERLKGVDSTLKIQPAKLEDSAVYLCASSDRASRGRELFFGEGSRLTVL.